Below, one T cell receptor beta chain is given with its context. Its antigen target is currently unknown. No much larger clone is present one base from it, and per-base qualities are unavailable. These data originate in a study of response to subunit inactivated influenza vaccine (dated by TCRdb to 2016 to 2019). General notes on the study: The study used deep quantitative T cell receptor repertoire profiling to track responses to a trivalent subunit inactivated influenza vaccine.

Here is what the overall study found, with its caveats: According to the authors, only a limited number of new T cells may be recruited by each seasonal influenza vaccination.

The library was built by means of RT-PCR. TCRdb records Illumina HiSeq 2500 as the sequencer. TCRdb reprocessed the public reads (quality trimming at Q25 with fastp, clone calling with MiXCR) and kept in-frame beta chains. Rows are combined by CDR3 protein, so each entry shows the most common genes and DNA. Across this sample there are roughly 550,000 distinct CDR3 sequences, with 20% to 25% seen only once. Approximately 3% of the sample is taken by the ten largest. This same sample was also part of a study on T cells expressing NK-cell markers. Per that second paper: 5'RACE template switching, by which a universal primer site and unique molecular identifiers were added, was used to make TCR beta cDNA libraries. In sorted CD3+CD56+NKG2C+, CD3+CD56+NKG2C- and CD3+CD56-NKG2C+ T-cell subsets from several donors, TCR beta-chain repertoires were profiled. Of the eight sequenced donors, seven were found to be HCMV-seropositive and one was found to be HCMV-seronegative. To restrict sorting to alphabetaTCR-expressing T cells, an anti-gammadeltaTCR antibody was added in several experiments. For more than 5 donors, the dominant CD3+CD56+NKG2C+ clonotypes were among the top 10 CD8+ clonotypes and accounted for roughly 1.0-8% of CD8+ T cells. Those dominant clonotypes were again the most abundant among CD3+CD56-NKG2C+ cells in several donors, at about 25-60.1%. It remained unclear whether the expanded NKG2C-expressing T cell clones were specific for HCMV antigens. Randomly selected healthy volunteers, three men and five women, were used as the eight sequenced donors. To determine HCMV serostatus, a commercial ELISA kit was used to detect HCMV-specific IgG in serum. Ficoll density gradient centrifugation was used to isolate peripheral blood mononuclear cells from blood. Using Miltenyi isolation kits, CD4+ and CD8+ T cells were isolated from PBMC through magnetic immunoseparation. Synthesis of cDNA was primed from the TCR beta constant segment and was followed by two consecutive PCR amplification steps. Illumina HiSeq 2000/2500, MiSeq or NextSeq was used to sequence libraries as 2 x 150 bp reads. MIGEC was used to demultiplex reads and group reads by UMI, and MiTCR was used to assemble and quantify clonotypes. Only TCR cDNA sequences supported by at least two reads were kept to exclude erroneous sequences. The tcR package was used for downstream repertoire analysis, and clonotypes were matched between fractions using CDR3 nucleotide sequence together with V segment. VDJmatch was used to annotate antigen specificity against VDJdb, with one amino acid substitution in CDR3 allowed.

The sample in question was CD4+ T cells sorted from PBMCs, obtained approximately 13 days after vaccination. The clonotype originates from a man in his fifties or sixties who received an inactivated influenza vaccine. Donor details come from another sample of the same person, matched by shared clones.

CDR3 sequence: CASLGTSGGNEQFF. The DNA reads as follows: TGTGCCAGCCTCGGGACTAGCGGGGGGAATGAGCAGTTCTTC. The V and J genes are TRBV6-1 and TRBJ2-1, and 15 junction bases match TRBD2. Germline trimming: 8 bases from V, 7 bases from J; junction bases outside gene matches: 3. There are 14 amino acids in the CDR3, from cysteine to phenylalanine inclusive. Kept here is only the CDR3 DNA, which spans 42 bases and is read in frame from base 1. The CDR1 and CDR2 encoded by the germline V gene are MNHNS and SASEGT.